Below are 12 T cell receptor beta chains sequenced from a single sample in a study of response to subunit inactivated influenza vaccine. One entry per CDR3 protein results from TCRdb running MiXCR on the RT-PCR reads. The repertoire holds around 190,000 distinct CDR3 sequences, with about 9% as singletons. The sequences come from non-naive T cells sorted from PBMCs, collected on the day of vaccination. The receptors derive from a man between 50 and 59 years old who received an inactivated influenza vaccine.

The rearrangement links TRBV7-2 to TRBJ2-1; no clear D gene. Germline CDR1 reads SGHTA; CDR2 reads FQGNSA. Trimming cost V 4 bases and J 8 bases, with 6 bases left between them. The CDR3 is made up of 11 amino acids. The CDR3 region has the DNA TGTGCCAGCAGCTCGAGTGATGAGCAGTTCTTC. Its translation: CASSSSDEQFF.

This clonotype was found a few times. The chain carries TRBV24-1 and TRBJ2-5; D gene ambiguous. Germline assignment: CDR1 KGHDR and CDR2 SFDVKD. With 4 bases removed from V and 5 bases from J, the gap between germline ends came to 13 bases. This CDR3 region has 14 residues. The CDR3 region is CATSDSFTGETQYF. The DNA for the CDR3 is TGTGCCACCAGTGACTCCTTCACCGGGGAGACCCAGTACTTC.

This clonotype came up a few times. The rearrangement uses TRBV30 and TRBJ1-5; no reliable D call. The CDR3 is 16 amino acids. Germline lookup yields CDR1 GTSNPN and CDR2 SVGIG (reference sequence). V dropped 1 base and J dropped 4 bases, with 17 bases sitting between them. The CDR3 nucleotides read TGTGCCTGGAGTGCCCTGGGATTGGGAGAAAATCAGCCCCAGCATTTT. Its translation is CAWSALGLGENQPQHF. The full variable domain, with the rest looked up from reference TRBV30 and TRBJ1-5, is SQTIHQWPATLVQPVGSPLSLECTVEGTSNPNLYWYRQAAGRGLQLLFYSVGIGQISSEVPQNLSASRPQDRQFILSSKKLLLSDSGFYLCAWSALGLGENQPQHFGDGTRLSIL.

This clonotype was recorded a few times. The chain is built from TRBV24-1 and TRBJ2-1; TRBD2 might be the D (6 bases). This CDR3 comprises 13 residues. The V gene lost 5 bases and the J gene lost 3 bases, with 7 bases spanning the gap. CDR1 KGHDR and CDR2 SFDVKD come from the germline V gene. The CDR3 DNA follows: TGTGCCACCAGTGGGCGGGGCTACAATGAGCAGTTCTTC. Its translation is CATSGRGYNEQFF.

This clonotype was seen at least ten times. The genes are TRBV20-1 and TRBJ1-2; weak D call: TRBD1 (6 bases). V lost 3 bases and J 6 bases, leaving 11 bases between the germline ends. This CDR3 is built from 12 residues. Germline V gives CDR1 DFQATT, CDR2 SNEGSKA (reference sequence). The CDR3 nucleotides are TGCAGTGCTAGGCCACAGGGACATGGCTACACCTTC. Translating it yields CSARPQGHGYTF.

V usage is TRBV19 and J usage is TRBJ2-3; 10 nucleotides agree with TRBD2. The CDR3 sequence is 13 residues long. V was pared by 9 bases and J by 2 bases, with 2 bases of the junction left unmatched. Germline CDR1 and CDR2: LNHDA and SQIVND (reference sequence). The CDR3 DNA is TGTGCCAGCACTAGCGGGGTCACAGATACGCAGTATTTT. It yields the protein CASTSGVTDTQYF.

Remarks on this clonotype: The junction departs from the called germline gene at one end, perhaps through a read error. The chain employs TRBV20-1 and TRBJ2-2, with TRBD1 as a possible D gene (5 bases). CDR1 DFQATT and CDR2 SNEGSKA come from the germline V gene (reference sequence). The CDR3 has 13 residues. The CDR3 DNA follows: TGCAGTGGTAGAAAGGGGTTGACCGGGGAGCTGTTTTTT. Residues: CSGRKGLTGELFF.

Notes on this clonotype: A junction end diverges from the germline sequence, so it may reflect a read error. This chain connects TRBV5-1 to TRBJ2-2, with D unclear. Per germline, CDR1 SGHRS and CDR2 YFSETQ. There are 13 residues in the CDR3. CDR3 region: CASSSAPTGQLFF. Written as DNA, the CDR3 is TGCGCCAGCAGCTCAGCTCCTACCGGGCAGCTGTTTTTT.

There are many counts of this clonotype. The chain employs TRBV4-3 and TRBJ1-2, with a possible D match to TRBD1 (6 bases). V was shortened by 4 bases and J by 0 bases, with 12 bases between the two germline ends. Germline-derived CDR1 and CDR2 are LGHNA and YSLEER. The CDR3 has 15 amino acids. The CDR3 DNA is TGCGCCAGCAGCCTCCAAAGGGGGGCTAACTATGGCTACACCTTC. It specifies CASSLQRGANYGYTF.

On this clonotype itself: Being one base from a much bigger clone, this may be a read error. The chain recombines TRBV20-1 with TRBJ2-1, with 11 nucleotides matching TRBD2. Germline lookup yields CDR1 DFQATT and CDR2 SNEGSKA (reference sequence). The CDR3 is 13 amino acids. The V and J ends lost 2 bases and 15 bases, in that order; junction bases with no gene match: 9. The CDR3 coding sequence is TGCAGTGCTAGAAACGTACTAGCGGGGGACCTGTTCTTC. Translated, it gives CSARNVLAGDLFF.

At least ten counts were recorded for this clonotype. The chain has TRBV5-6 and TRBJ2-1; 9 positions agree with TRBD1. Germline V gene sequence: CDR1 SGHDT, CDR2 YYEEEE. The CDR3 extends over 16 amino acids. V lost 4 bases and J lost 1; bases outside the gene matches: 6. CDR3 in amino acids: CASSIDRGSSYNEQFF. CDR3 coding DNA: TGTGCCAGCAGCATTGACAGGGGGAGTTCCTACAATGAGCAGTTCTTC. Variable domain in full (rest from reference TRBV5-6 and TRBJ2-1): DAGVTQSPTHLIKTRGQQVTLRCSPKSGHDTVSWYQQALGQGPQFIFQYYEEEERQRGNFPDRFSGHQFPNYSSELNVNALLLGDSALYLCASSIDRGSSYNEQFFGPGTRLTVL.

This clonotype was seen repeatedly, ten times or more. CDR3 in amino acids: CASSQAKRSITQYF. The DNA of the CDR3 is TGCGCCAGCAGCCAAGCGAAGAGGTCGATAACGCAGTATTTT. This chain links TRBV4-3 with TRBJ2-3; D unclear. Germline CDR1 is LGHNA and CDR2 is YSLEER. With 1 base removed from V and 9 bases from J, the gap between germline ends came to 14 bases. The length of the CDR3 is 14 residues.